This T cell receptor (beta chain) emerged from a study of Graves' ophthalmopathy and Graves' hyperthyroidism. The wider study: Investigators collected peripheral blood at initial diagnosis, before any treatment was given.

Exclusion covered patients with other autoimmune diseases or uncontrolled infections (as well as pregnancy or lactation). Reliance was placed on clinical symptoms, serum thyroxine, TRAb, thyroid ultrasound and orbital computed tomography for diagnosis. RNA served as the template for amplifying TCR beta CDR3 regions. HTBI primers were employed in first-round RT-PCR, then a second-round multiplex PCR followed. TCRdb called the multiplex PCR reads again in MiXCR, with one record for every CDR3 protein. The table includes 650,000 to 800,000 distinct CDR3 sequences, over 40% detected once. J lost 5 bases, V lost 2 bases, and 15 bases had no gene match. The CDR3 is made up of 17 amino acids. This clonotype was counted many times.

The rearrangement uses TRBV12-3 or TRBV12-4 and TRBJ2-7; 7 bases agree with TRBD2. The receptor was isolated from an adult man with Graves' ophthalmopathy. The sequencing sample was made of peripheral blood. CDR3 DNA: TGTGCCAGCAGTTTATGGCCCCATCGGGGGGAGGCCCACGAGCAGTACTTC. As protein: CASSLWPHRGEAHEQYF.